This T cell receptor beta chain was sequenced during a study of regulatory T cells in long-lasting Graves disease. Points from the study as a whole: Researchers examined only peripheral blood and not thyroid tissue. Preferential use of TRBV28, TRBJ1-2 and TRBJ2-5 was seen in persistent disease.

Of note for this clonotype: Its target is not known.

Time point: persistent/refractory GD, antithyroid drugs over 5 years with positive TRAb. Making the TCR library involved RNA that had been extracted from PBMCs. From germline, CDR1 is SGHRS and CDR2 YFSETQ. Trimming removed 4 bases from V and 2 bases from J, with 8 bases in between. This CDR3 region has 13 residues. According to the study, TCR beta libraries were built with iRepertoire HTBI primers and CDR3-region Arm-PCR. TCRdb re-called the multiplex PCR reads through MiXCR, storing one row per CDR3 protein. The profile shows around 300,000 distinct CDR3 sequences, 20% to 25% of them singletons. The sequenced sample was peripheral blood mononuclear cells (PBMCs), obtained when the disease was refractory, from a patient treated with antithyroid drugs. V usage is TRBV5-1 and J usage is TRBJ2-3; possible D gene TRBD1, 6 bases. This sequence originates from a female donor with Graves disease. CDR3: CASSEGDTDTQYF. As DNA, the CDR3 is TGCGCCAGCAGCGAGGGGGACACAGATACGCAGTATTTT.